This TCR beta chain was identified in a study of T cell responses to AZD1222 COVID-19 vaccine. Whole-study results and caveats: Scientists sampled the repertoires only once the peak T cell response had passed. Two AZD1222 doses significantly raised spike-specific TCR breadth and depth over controls. The donor group comprised mostly white British people and more females; the analysis possibly underestimated clonal diversity. Nearly half of spike-specific TCRs reportedly target variant regions that are unmutated in the B.1.351 and B.1.1.7 variants.

Germline values: CDR1 SSHAT, CDR2 FNYEAQ (reference sequence). V lost 6 bases, J lost 1 base, and 9 bases lay in between. This CDR3 has 13 residues. Sequencing used immunoSEQ multiplex PCR; TCRdb keeps in-frame clones, though not all of them. The top ten hold 2.5% to 4% of the sample, which has around 78,000 clones, 75% to 95% seen once. Regarding this clone: Its antigen is as yet unknown.

The source material was peripheral blood, sampled 28 days after the second AZD1222 dose. This TCR came from an adult who received the AZD1222 COVID-19 vaccine. The chain has TRBV7-7 and TRBJ1-1; D possibly corresponds to TRBD1 (6 bases). CDR3 nucleotides: TGTGCCAGCAGTCAGGACAGGAACACTGAAGCTTTCTTT. Protein sequence: CASSQDRNTEAFF. The full variable domain, completed using reference TRBV7-7 and TRBJ1-1, is GAGVSQSPRYKVTKRGQDVTLRCDPISSHATLYWYQQALGQGPEFLTYFNYEAQPDKSGLPSDRFSAERPEGSISTLTIQRTEQRDSAMYRCASSQDRNTEAFFGQGTRLTVV.